The entry below describes one T cell receptor (beta chain). The antigen is undetermined. These data are taken from a study of cytomegalovirus exposure and HLA in healthy donors. The study's findings and limits: Analyses of presence and absence presupposed an approximately uniform sequencing depth across donors.

CDR1 and CDR2 from the germline V gene are SGHRS and YFSETQ. The CDR3 length is 15 residues. PCR amplification relied on 60 Vbeta primers (plus 13 Jbeta primers). As originally analysed: Later work found 74 million or so unique TCR beta chains, with about 10 million shared. The table came from immunoSEQ multiplex PCR; TCRdb's copy has only in-frame clones and leaves some out. The V and J calls and clone size were taken over from that table, and D and trimming were inferred from the DNA. The sample has more than 100,000 clones, approximately 64% seen once. Sequencing used PBMCs. The sequence was obtained from a woman between 45 and 60 years old in good health and CMV-seronegative. The chain is built from TRBV5-1 and TRBJ2-5, with D perhaps TRBD1 (6 bases). The J call may be mistaken, given a closer DNA end match to TRBJ2-7. As DNA, the CDR3 is TGCGCCAGCAGCTTCAACTCAGGGGACGCCTACGAGCAGTACTTC. It encodes CASSFNSGDAYEQYF.